This T cell receptor beta chain comes out of a study of cytomegalovirus exposure and HLA in healthy donors. Findings and caveats of the study: In an earlier analysis, most TCR beta V segments were productive about 87% or about 30% of the time. In a later analysis, a genetic analysis reported fewer productive-TCR N-insertions in an Asian-associated ancestry cluster than the cohort average. Reports showed the classifier diagnosing cytomegalovirus status with high specificity and sensitivity.

PCR was performed using 60 Vbeta and 13 Jbeta primers. Sequenced by immunoSEQ multiplex PCR; TCRdb stores in-frame clones only, minus some. The profile shows 150,000 to 200,000 clones, roughly 77% of them singletons. A note on this clone: Antigen unknown.

CDR1 is SGHDT, CDR2 YYEEEE, per germline. V lost 0 bases, J lost 5 bases, and 11 bases lay in between. This CDR3 spans 14 amino acids. This TCR came from a man aged 50 to 59 in good health and CMV-seropositive. Sequenced input: PBMCs. The chain recombines TRBV5-6 with TRBJ1-1, with unresolved D. The CDR3 coding sequence is TGTGCCAGCAGCTTGGGGATGGCGGGGACTGAAGCTTTCTTT. Translated, it gives CASSLGMAGTEAFF.